This entry is about one TCR beta chain. Its antigen is not known. The assay was immunoSEQ multiplex PCR, and TCRdb's table has in-frame clones only and misses some. This table has about 2.4 million clones, just over 90% appearing once. The data derive from a study of shared clonotypes between healthy human individuals. Study-level information: Donor ages ranged 18 to 49 years: two women, a few men.

Study-level points and caveats: Naive subsets usually exceeded memory subsets in estimated richness. Only blood samples were collected, and tissue repertoires likely differ.

The CDR3 is 14 amino acids. The V end lost 5 bases, the J end lost 5 bases, and 13 bases lay between the germline ends. Germline CDR1 is MNHEY and CDR2 is SVGAGI. This clonotype originated in a man between 18 and 29 years old in good health. Sample: naive CD4+ T cells sorted from blood. The subset here: CD45RA+ positively selected. The chain carries TRBV6-5 and TRBJ1-3, with D possibly being TRBD1 (5 bases). The CDR3 DNA sequence: TGTGCCAGCAGTCGAGACAGAACCCGAAACACCATATATTTT. As protein: CASSRDRTRNTIYF.